This T cell receptor beta chain was recorded in a study of T cells in localized non-small cell lung cancer. The study, taken as a whole, reports: Among the tissues sampled, uninvolved adjacent lung had the highest T cell clonality, above tumor.

As concerns this clone: Its antigen is not identified.

Trimming took off 4 bases at V and 5 bases at J, with 11 bases between the two ends. CDR1 is SNHLY and CDR2 is FYNNEI in the germline V gene. CDR3 size: 13 residues. TCRdb keeps only in-frame clones here, not all; method: immunoSEQ multiplex PCR. The table records 75,000 to 95,000 clones, over 70% of them present only once. V is TRBV2 and J is TRBJ1-1; weak D call: TRBD1 (6 bases). The sample here was PBMCs, taken before any cancer treatment. The sequence came from a man between 35 and 75 years old with stage II squamous cell lung carcinoma. The chain's CDR3 is CASSGQGLTEAFF. The CDR3, as DNA: TGTGCCAGCAGTGGTCAGGGGTTAACTGAAGCTTTCTTT.